The next 17 T cell receptor beta chains were all read from a single sample in a study of cytomegalovirus exposure and HLA in healthy donors. PCR primers comprised 60 Vbeta and 13 Jbeta primers. Libraries were prepared by immunoSEQ multiplex PCR; TCRdb keeps only in-frame clonotypes and omits some of them. Here the sample spans about 98,000 clones, about 74% being singletons. Sequenced input: PBMCs. These receptors were obtained from a male donor in good health and CMV-seropositive.

The genes are TRBV5-4 and TRBJ2-3; 16 bases agree with TRBD2. V lost 6 bases and J lost 3; bases outside the gene matches: 10. CDR1 SGHNT and CDR2 YYREEE come from the germline V gene (reference sequence). This CDR3 contains 18 residues. CDR3 region: CASNTGTSGRAGTDTQYF. For the CDR3, the DNA is TGTGCCAGCAACACCGGGACTAGCGGGAGGGCCGGGACAGATACGCAGTATTTT.

V usage is TRBV29-1 and J usage is TRBJ1-1, with 9 positions matching TRBD1. The V segment lost 4 bases and the J segment 0 bases; nucleotides outside the gene matches: 3. The germline CDR1 and CDR2 sequences are SQVTM and ANQGSEA. The CDR3 extends over 14 amino acids. CDR3 DNA: TGCAGCGTTGGGACAGGGGATATGAACACTGAAGCTTTCTTT. Protein product: CSVGTGDMNTEAFF.

This clone appeared a single time. The chain combines TRBV20-1 with TRBJ1-1; possibly TRBD1 for D (6 bases). This CDR3 comprises 11 residues. The V and J ends lost 2 bases and 12 bases respectively, with 13 bases between them. Looked up from germline, CDR1 is DFQATT and CDR2 is SNEGSKA (reference sequence). The CDR3 DNA reads TGCAGTGCTAGATGGGACAAATTAACTTTCTTT. Protein product: CSARWDKLTFF.

The rearrangement uses TRBV4-3 and TRBJ2-6; weak D call: TRBD1 (5 bases). The V end lost 1 base, the J end lost 2 bases, and 18 bases lay between the germline ends. The CDR3 contains 19 residues. Germline CDR1 is LGHNA and CDR2 is YSLEER. The CDR3 sequence is CASSQAIWGAETGANVLTF. The CDR3 DNA reads TGCGCCAGCAGCCAAGCTATTTGGGGCGCAGAAACTGGGGCCAACGTCCTGACTTTC.

A few counts support this clone. The J gene is TRBJ2-7, the V gene TRBV10-3; 7 bases are shared with TRBD2. Germline assignment: CDR1 ENHRY and CDR2 SYGVKD. The V segment lost 6 bases and the J segment 3 bases; nucleotides outside the gene matches: 5. This CDR3 comprises 13 residues. Here the CDR3 reads CAIRSGANYEQYF. In nucleotides, the CDR3 is TGTGCCATCAGGAGCGGGGCTAACTACGAGCAGTACTTC.

V and J are TRBV27 and TRBJ1-2; 9 bases are a match to TRBD1. The CDR3 sequence is 16 residues long. V lost 1 base to trimming and J lost 2 bases; unmatched junction nucleotides: 5. In germline, CDR1 is MNHEY, CDR2 SMNVEV (reference sequence). CDR3 sequence: CASSLLGDRGNYGYTF. The CDR3 DNA sequence: TGTGCCAGCAGTTTATTGGGAGACAGGGGGAACTATGGCTACACCTTC.

This clone was observed a single time. J is TRBJ2-1 and V is TRBV6-6; 7 nucleotides line up with TRBD2. The V and J ends lost 7 bases and 4 bases, in that order; junction bases with no gene match: 4. Germline loops: CDR1 MNHNY, CDR2 SVGAGI (reference sequence). The CDR3 totals 13 residues. The CDR3 nucleotides are TGTGCCAGCACCCAGCGGGGATACAATGAGCAGTTCTTC. It codes for CASTQRGYNEQFF.

J is TRBJ2-7 and V is TRBV2; D might be TRBD1 (6 bases). Germline values: CDR1 SNHLY, CDR2 FYNNEI. This CDR3 region has 12 residues. V lost 7 bases and J lost 0, with 7 bases in between. CDR3 sequence: CASKGDSYEQYF. CDR3 nucleotides: TGTGCCAGCAAGGGGGACTCCTACGAGCAGTACTTC.

This clone has just a few counts. This chain joins TRBV19 and TRBJ1-5; D is unresolved. Trimming took 8 bases from V and 3 from J, leaving 17 bases between them. Looked up from germline, CDR1 is LNHDA and CDR2 is SQIVND (reference sequence). The CDR3 has 15 amino acids. DNA for the CDR3: TGTGCCAGTCGCGCGGGTCGGACTTTCAATCAGCCCCAGCATTTT. Protein: CASRAGRTFNQPQHF.

V is TRBV11-3 and J is TRBJ2-5; TRBD1 matches 7 bases. The CDR3 contains 13 residues. J lost 6 bases, V lost 5 bases, and 6 bases had no gene match. Per the germline V gene, CDR1 is SGHNT and CDR2 is YENEEA. CDR3 region: CASSNRGGQTQYF. In nucleotides, the CDR3 is TGTGCCAGCAGCAACAGGGGTGGTCAGACCCAGTACTTC.

The V and J genes are TRBV4-3 and TRBJ2-2, with D maybe TRBD1 (6 bases). The V gene lost 1 base and the J gene lost 1 base, with 13 bases spanning the gap. This CDR3 has 17 residues. Germline CDR1 LGHNA, CDR2 YSLEER. The CDR3 spells CASSQGAGQRNTGELFF. The DNA of the CDR3 is TGCGCCAGCAGCCAAGGGGCAGGACAGAGGAACACCGGGGAGCTGTTTTTT.

The gene calls are TRBV7-3 and TRBJ2-2; perhaps TRBD2 as D (5 bases). Germline V lookup: CDR1 SGHTA, CDR2 FQGTGA. The CDR3 sequence is 15 residues long. Trimming removed 3 bases from V and 0 bases from J, with 8 bases in between. The CDR3 region is CASSFAAANTGELFF. CDR3 DNA sequence: TGTGCCAGCAGCTTTGCAGCGGCGAACACCGGGGAGCTGTTTTTT.

This clone was observed a few times. This rearrangement joins TRBV4-2 to TRBJ1-1, with D maybe TRBD1 (5 bases). V lost 4 bases, J lost 1 base, and 19 bases lay in between. The germline CDR1 and CDR2 sequences are LGHNA and YNFKEQ. The CDR3 is 17 amino acids. The CDR3 here is CASSPELRGRRNTEAFF. CDR3 nucleotide sequence: TGTGCCAGCAGCCCAGAACTTAGGGGAAGGAGGAACACTGAAGCTTTCTTT.

The chain recombines TRBV10-3 with TRBJ2-3; TRBD2 matches at 9 bases. Trimming cost V 6 bases and J 0 bases; bases outside gene matches: 13. This CDR3 region has 18 residues. Germline CDR1 reads ENHRY; CDR2 reads SYGVKD. The CDR3 sequence: CAIRGSGRDPSSTDTQYF. The CDR3 nucleotides read TGTGCCATCAGGGGTAGCGGGAGAGATCCTTCTAGCACAGATACGCAGTATTTT.

This rearrangement joins TRBV27 to TRBJ2-7; TRBD2 aligns across 8 bases. Trimming cost V 6 bases and J 4 bases; bases outside gene matches: 8. This CDR3 is built from 14 residues. Germline V CDR1 and CDR2: MNHEY, SMNVEV (reference sequence). CDR3 loop: CASRPIAGPYEQYF. CDR3 nucleotides: TGTGCCAGCAGGCCGATAGCGGGACCATACGAGCAGTACTTC.

This chain uses TRBV7-2 with TRBJ2-3; 7 positions match TRBD1. Germline lookup yields CDR1 SGHTA and CDR2 FQGNSA. Trimming removed 3 bases from V and 2 bases from J; junction bases left unmatched: 8. This CDR3 comprises 16 residues. The CDR3 DNA reads as TGTGCCAGCAGCTTTTACCCGGGACAGATCACAGATACGCAGTATTTT. It codes for CASSFYPGQITDTQYF.

This sequence joins TRBV7-2 and TRBJ2-1, with a tentative D call TRBD1 (5 bases). This CDR3 is 16 amino acids long. With 1 base removed from V and 2 bases from J, the gap between germline ends came to 12 bases. CDR1 and CDR2 from the germline V gene are SGHTA and FQGNSA. The DNA of the CDR3 is TGTGCCAGCAGCTTAGGGGGCTACCCAGCCTACAATGAGCAGTTCTTC. Residues: CASSLGGYPAYNEQFF.